Below, 18 T cell receptor beta chains from the same sample are listed, as sequenced in a study of TIL therapy for anti-PD-1-resistant metastatic lung cancer. Time point given: pre-treatment sample, taken before nivolumab and TIL therapy. Most excised metastases sampled were pleural nodules or supraclavicular lymph nodes. The immunoSEQ assay was v3. Data came from immunoSEQ multiplex PCR; TCRdb stores just in-frame clones and leaves some out. The table shows about 50,000 clones, with less than 85% occurring only once. Sequences were derived from tumor tissue, sampled at baseline. The receptors derive from a person aged 25 to 80 with non-small cell lung cancer.

This rearrangement joins TRBV29-1 to TRBJ1-2; possible D gene TRBD1, 6 bases. V lost 5 bases and J 8 bases, leaving 21 bases between the germline ends. The V gene's germline CDR1 is SQVTM and CDR2 ANQGSEA. The CDR3 sequence is 14 residues long. CDR3 protein: CSVKGGPTEGGYTF. CDR3 nucleotides: TGCAGCGTTAAGGGGGGGCCCACGGAGGGGGGCTACACCTTC.

V gene TRBV5-6 combines with J gene TRBJ1-3; weak D call: TRBD1 (5 bases). CDR3 length: 14 residues. V was shortened by 3 bases and J by 6 bases, with 13 bases between the two germline ends. Germline V gene lookup returns CDR1 SGHDT and CDR2 YYEEEE. This CDR3 is CASSSPQGVNTIYF. Written as DNA, the CDR3 is TGTGCCAGCAGCTCCCCCCAGGGAGTAAACACCATATATTTT.

The J gene is TRBJ2-1, the V gene TRBV27; maybe TRBD2 (5 bases). Trimming stripped 4 bases from V and 5 bases from J, with 9 bases between. Germline values: CDR1 MNHEY, CDR2 SMNVEV (reference sequence). The CDR3 extends over 13 amino acids. The CDR3 bases are TGTGCCAGCAGTTCACCGGGGAACAATGAGCAGTTCTTC. Amino acid sequence: CASSSPGNNEQFF.

The V gene is TRBV14, the J gene TRBJ1-2; D might be TRBD1 (6 bases). CDR1 SGHDN and CDR2 FVKESK come from the germline V gene. The ends were cut back, 0 bases at V and 4 bases at J, with 9 bases in the middle. The CDR3 consists of 14 residues. CDR3 bases: TGTGCCAGCAGCCAAGATACACAGGGCTATGGCTACACCTTC. Translating gives CASSQDTQGYGYTF.

This rearrangement joins TRBV19 to TRBJ2-3; TRBD2 aligns across 8 bases. J was trimmed by 2 bases and V by 3 bases; bases with no gene match: 10. CDR3 length equals 17 residues. Germline V gives CDR1 LNHDA, CDR2 SQIVND (reference sequence). For the CDR3, the DNA is TGTGCCAGTAGTATTTACAGAACCGGGAGGGCCACAGATACGCAGTATTTT. This gives the protein CASSIYRTGRATDTQYF.

V usage is TRBV13 and J usage is TRBJ2-7, with D maybe TRBD1 (6 bases). V gave up 5 bases and J gave up 7 bases, with 9 bases separating them. There are 11 residues in the CDR3. CDR1 is PRHDT, CDR2 FYEKMQ, per germline (reference sequence). This CDR3 reads CASSTQGEQYF. In DNA, the CDR3 is TGTGCCAGCAGCACCCAGGGGGAGCAGTACTTC.

The rearrangement links TRBV27 to TRBJ2-1, with D unclear. This CDR3 is 15 amino acids long. V lost 5 bases and J 0 bases, leaving 11 bases between the germline ends. Germline V lookup: CDR1 MNHEY, CDR2 SMNVEV (reference sequence). The CDR3 region is CASSPGGSSYNEQFF. CDR3 nucleotides: TGTGCCAGCAGTCCCGGCGGCAGCTCCTACAATGAGCAGTTCTTC.

The rearrangement links TRBV7-8 to TRBJ2-7; D may be TRBD2 (6 bases). This CDR3 region has 15 residues. Germline V gene sequence: CDR1 SGHVS, CDR2 FQNEAQ. The V and J ends lost 5 bases and 1 base respectively, with 15 bases between them. The CDR3 region has the DNA TGTGCCAGCAGCACCCCGGGACTGGGGTCCTACGAGCAGTACTTC. As protein: CASSTPGLGSYEQYF.

Here the CDR3 DNA reads TGTGCCAGCAGCTTTCTCAGCGGGAGGGTTTTTGAGCAGTACTTC. Protein product: CASSFLSGRVFEQYF. The V gene is TRBV7-9, the J gene TRBJ2-7, with 10 bases identical to TRBD2. Germline V gene data show CDR1 as SEHNR and CDR2 as FQNEAQ (reference sequence). With 3 bases clipped from V and 7 bases from J, the junction kept 9 bases outside the gene matches. This CDR3 has 15 amino acids.

A few counts support this clone. This rearrangement joins TRBV4-3 to TRBJ2-1; D is uncertain. This CDR3 comprises 13 residues. Germline values: CDR1 LGHNA, CDR2 YSLEER. V dropped 4 bases and J dropped 6 bases, with 10 bases sitting between them. The CDR3 protein is CASSPRLLNEQFF. The CDR3 DNA reads TGCGCCAGCAGCCCCCGACTCCTCAATGAGCAGTTCTTC.

This chain links TRBV6-5 with TRBJ2-5; no clear D gene. The CDR3 has 15 amino acids. The V end was cut by 2 bases, the J end by 1 base, with 11 bases between. Germline V CDR1 and CDR2: MNHEY, SVGAGI. In nucleotides, the CDR3 is TGTGCCAGCAGTTACCCCATGTTGGGCCAAGAGACCCAGTACTTC. Its protein is CASSYPMLGQETQYF.

The chain carries TRBV30 and TRBJ1-4, with D unresolved. CDR1 and CDR2 from the germline V gene are GTSNPN and SVGIG (reference sequence). V lost 2 bases to trimming and J lost 8 bases, with 15 bases between them. The CDR3 spans 14 residues. CDR3 amino acids: CAWSPRVQGEKLFF. CDR3 nucleotides: TGTGCCTGGAGTCCCAGAGTACAAGGGGAAAAACTGTTTTTT. The full variable domain, in which reference TRBV30 and TRBJ1-4 provide the parts outside the CDR3, is SQTIHQWPATLVQPVGSPLSLECTVEGTSNPNLYWYRQAAGRGLQLLFYSVGIGQISSEVPQNLSASRPQDRQFILSSKKLLLSDSGFYLCAWSPRVQGEKLFFGSGTQLSVL.

The count of this clone is one. This rearrangement joins TRBV5-4 to TRBJ1-1; 7 nucleotides align to TRBD1. The germline gives CDR1 SGHNT, CDR2 YYREEE (reference sequence). The CDR3 is made up of 15 amino acids. V shed 3 bases and J 1 base; nucleotides not matched to a gene: 6. DNA for the CDR3: TGTGCCAGCAGCTCTCGGGACAGACCGAACACTGAAGCTTTCTTT. Its translation: CASSSRDRPNTEAFF.

The chain couples TRBV15 to TRBJ2-2; the match to TRBD2 covers 8 bases. This CDR3 comprises 15 residues. Germline V gene lookup returns CDR1 LNHNV and CDR2 YYDKDF (reference sequence). Trimming removed 8 bases from V and 5 bases from J; junction bases left unmatched: 10. Here the CDR3 reads CATRSGGPGTGELFF. CDR3 sequence (DNA): TGTGCCACCCGCTCGGGGGGGCCGGGGACCGGGGAGCTGTTTTTT.

The gene calls are TRBV27 and TRBJ1-5; TRBD1 agrees at 8 bases. This CDR3 spans 15 amino acids. J lost 4 bases, V lost 2 bases, and 4 bases had no gene match. Germline CDR1 and CDR2: MNHEY and SMNVEV (reference sequence). The CDR3 sequence: CASSLRTGWNQPQHF. CDR3 coding DNA: TGTGCCAGCAGTTTAAGGACAGGGTGGAATCAGCCCCAGCATTTT.

The chain is built from TRBV18 and TRBJ1-3; 12 bases align to TRBD1. Germline CDR1 reads KGHSH; CDR2 reads LQKENI. The ends lost 3 bases at V and 4 bases at J; junction bases unmatched: 7. The CDR3 spans 17 residues. The CDR3 coding sequence is TGTGCCAGCTCACCTTCGGGACAGGGGGCGCCGGGAAACACCATATATTTT. Its translation is CASSPSGQGAPGNTIYF.

This chain connects TRBV29-1 to TRBJ2-3; TRBD2 matches at 8 bases. In germline, CDR1 is SQVTM, CDR2 ANQGSEA. The length of the CDR3 is 13 residues. Unmatched junction bases numbered 3, after V lost 7 bases and J lost 0 bases. Here the CDR3 DNA reads TGCAGCGACACTAGCGGTAGCACAGATACGCAGTATTTT. Protein sequence: CSDTSGSTDTQYF.

This chain links TRBV15 with TRBJ1-5; no clear D. The CDR3 totals 13 residues. The V end was cut by 0 bases, the J end by 5 bases, with 5 bases between. CDR1 is LNHNV, CDR2 YYDKDF, per germline (reference sequence). CDR3 DNA: TGTGCCACCAGCAGAGATTACGATCAGCCCCAGCATTTT. This sequence encodes CATSRDYDQPQHF.